This is a list of T cell receptor beta chains from one sample in a study of human T cells and chemical hapten exposure. Via MiXCR, TCRdb re-called the RACE reads, giving one row per CDR3 protein. This repertoire shows some 100,000 distinct CDR3 sequences, 9% to 9.5% found once; its top ten account for about 3.1%. Sequenced here: whole blood, sampled in connection with sensitization to the hapten diphenylcyclopropenone (DPC). Receptors originate from a woman between 40 and 55 years old with alopecia areata. Some clones in this sample may be carry-over from other donors' samples. Both conserved end residues are part of each CDR3. The D gene is left open where the match is weak. A row's size may be missing; if present it is once, few, many or a size class.

CDR3nt: TGTGCCAGCAGCTTACTCCGCGCCGGACTAGCGGGGCTCCAAGAGACCCAGTACTTC
CDR3aa: CASSLLRAGLAGLQETQYF
v_gene: TRBV11-3
len: 19
j_gene: TRBJ2-5
d_gene: TRBD2
abundance: -

CDR3nt: TGTGCCAGCAGTTACTCGCAGGGAATCTACGAGCAGTACTTC
CDR3aa: CASSYSQGIYEQYF
v_gene: TRBV6-6
len: 14
j_gene: TRBJ2-7
d_gene: -
abundance: few

CDR3nt: TGTGCCAGCAGGCCGGGACTCCGGGCGGGTGATACGCAGTATTTT
CDR3aa: CASRPGLRAGDTQYF
v_gene: TRBV2
len: 15
j_gene: TRBJ2-3
d_gene: -
abundance: -

CDR3nt: TGTGCCAGCAGTTTTCAGCCTCGGGGGGCCAACGTCCTGACTTTC
CDR3aa: CASSFQPRGANVLTF
v_gene: TRBV28
len: 15
j_gene: TRBJ2-6
d_gene: -
abundance: -

CDR3nt: TGCAGTGCTAGAGCCGCAGGGTCCCTAAATTCACCCCTCCACTTT
CDR3aa: CSARAAGSLNSPLHF
v_gene: TRBV20-1
len: 15
j_gene: TRBJ1-6
d_gene: -
abundance: many

CDR3nt: TGTGCCAGCAGCTGGCTCCCAGGGCCAGATACGCAGTATTTT
CDR3aa: CASSWLPGPDTQYF
v_gene: TRBV5-4
len: 14
j_gene: TRBJ2-3
d_gene: -
abundance: once

CDR3nt: TGTGCCAGCAGCCCGGTAGCGGGGGTTGGTACAGATACGCAGTATTTT
CDR3aa: CASSPVAGVGTDTQYF
v_gene: TRBV7-3
len: 16
j_gene: TRBJ2-3
d_gene: TRBD2
abundance: many

CDR3nt: TGTGCCAGCAGCCCCTCGGGACAACGAAAACTGTTTTTT
CDR3aa: CASSPSGQRKLFF
v_gene: TRBV11-2
len: 13
j_gene: TRBJ1-4
d_gene: -
abundance: few

CDR3nt: TGCGCCAGCAGCTTGGCGGGGGATAGCTATGGCTACACCTTC
CDR3aa: CASSLAGDSYGYTF
v_gene: TRBV5-1
len: 14
j_gene: TRBJ1-2
d_gene: -
abundance: many

CDR3nt: TGTGCCAGCAGAACAGGGGTAGATCAGCCCCAGCATTTT
CDR3aa: CASRTGVDQPQHF
v_gene: TRBV12-3/TRBV12-4
len: 13
j_gene: TRBJ1-5
d_gene: TRBD1
abundance: many

CDR3nt: TGTGCCAGCAGCTCAGGGGGGATGAACACTGAAGCTTTCTTT
CDR3aa: CASSSGGMNTEAFF
v_gene: TRBV7-8
len: 14
j_gene: TRBJ1-1
d_gene: TRBD1
abundance: many

CDR3nt: TGCAGCGCGACCCAAACTCCTGAAGCTTTCTTT
CDR3aa: CSATQTPEAFF
v_gene: TRBV29-1
len: 11
j_gene: TRBJ1-1
d_gene: -
abundance: -

CDR3nt: TGCGCCAGCAGTAGGACAGGGCTTGACGAGCAGTACTTC
CDR3aa: CASSRTGLDEQYF
v_gene: TRBV10-2
len: 13
j_gene: TRBJ2-7
d_gene: TRBD1
abundance: -

CDR3nt: TGTGACCCCCGCCGGGACTTAGGCACCGGGGAGCTGTTTTTT
CDR3aa: CDPRRDLGTGELFF
v_gene: TRBV6-8
len: 14
j_gene: TRBJ2-2
d_gene: -
abundance: many

CDR3nt: TGTGCCATCAGTATGGGCAACGGGGAGCTGTTTTTT
CDR3aa: CAISMGNGELFF
v_gene: TRBV10-3
len: 12
j_gene: TRBJ2-2
d_gene: -
abundance: many

CDR3nt: TGCGCCAGCAGCTTGGACAGCGGTCCGAACACTGAAGCTTTCTTT
CDR3aa: CASSLDSGPNTEAFF
v_gene: TRBV5-1
len: 15
j_gene: TRBJ1-1
d_gene: -
abundance: many

CDR3nt: TGTGCCAGCAGCTTAGAATGGGGGGTTTCGTACGAGCAGTACTTC
CDR3aa: CASSLEWGVSYEQYF
v_gene: TRBV7-6
len: 15
j_gene: TRBJ2-7
d_gene: -
abundance: many

CDR3nt: TGTGCCAGCAGTCCGGGGACAGGAGACGATCCTGATGCTTTCTTT
CDR3aa: CASSPGTGDDPDAFF
v_gene: TRBV28
len: 15
j_gene: TRBJ1-1
d_gene: TRBD1
abundance: -

CDR3nt: TGTGCCACCAGCAGAGATCGGGGGCGGCAGATACACTTC
CDR3aa: CATSRDRGRQIHF
v_gene: TRBV15
len: 13
j_gene: TRBJ2-7
d_gene: -
abundance: many

CDR3nt: TGCGCCAGCAGCCAAGCGCCGGGCTACGAGCAGTACTTC
CDR3aa: CASSQAPGYEQYF
v_gene: TRBV4-1
len: 13
j_gene: TRBJ2-7
d_gene: -
abundance: many

CDR3nt: TGTGCCAGCAGTTACTACGGACAGGGGGCGGGCAATCAGCCCCAGCATTTT
CDR3aa: CASSYYGQGAGNQPQHF
v_gene: TRBV6-2/TRBV6-3
len: 17
j_gene: TRBJ1-5
d_gene: TRBD1
abundance: many

CDR3nt: TGTGCCAGCAGCTTAGTCCCCTCTGGGGCCAACGTCCTGACTTTC
CDR3aa: CASSLVPSGANVLTF
v_gene: TRBV7-2
len: 15
j_gene: TRBJ2-6
d_gene: -
abundance: few

CDR3nt: TGTGCCAGCAGCCAACAGGGACGAGACACTGAAGCTTTCTTT
CDR3aa: CASSQQGRDTEAFF
v_gene: TRBV7-9
len: 14
j_gene: TRBJ1-1
d_gene: -
abundance: -

CDR3nt: TGTGCCAGCAGTGTCGGGGAAGCCGGGGAGCTGTTTTTT
CDR3aa: CASSVGEAGELFF
v_gene: TRBV6-1
len: 13
j_gene: TRBJ2-2
d_gene: -
abundance: few

CDR3nt: TGTGCCAGCAGTGGACAGGAAAGCTCACCCCTCCACTTT
CDR3aa: CASSGQESSPLHF
v_gene: TRBV12-3/TRBV12-4
len: 13
j_gene: TRBJ1-6
d_gene: TRBD1
abundance: many

CDR3nt: TGTGCCAGCAGCCAAGGGCGGACAGCCTCCATAGCTAACTATGGCTACACCTTC
CDR3aa: CASSQGRTASIANYGYTF
v_gene: TRBV3-1
len: 18
j_gene: TRBJ1-2
d_gene: -
abundance: many

CDR3nt: TGCGCCAGCAGCTTTAACGACAGGGGTGAAGCTTTCTTT
CDR3aa: CASSFNDRGEAFF
v_gene: TRBV5-1
len: 13
j_gene: TRBJ1-1
d_gene: TRBD1
abundance: few

CDR3nt: TGTGCCAGCGGATCAGGGGCCTCCTACAATGAGCAGTTCTTC
CDR3aa: CASGSGASYNEQFF
v_gene: TRBV5-6
len: 14
j_gene: TRBJ2-1
d_gene: -
abundance: many

CDR3nt: TGTGCCAGCAGTTTAGCCCCAGGGGAGCAGTACTTC
CDR3aa: CASSLAPGEQYF
v_gene: TRBV12-3/TRBV12-4
len: 12
j_gene: TRBJ2-7
d_gene: -
abundance: few

CDR3nt: TGTGCCAGCAGCTCGGCATCCGGGACAGGGTGGCGAGATACGCAGTATTTT
CDR3aa: CASSSASGTGWRDTQYF
v_gene: TRBV7-6
len: 17
j_gene: TRBJ2-3
d_gene: TRBD1
abundance: many

CDR3nt: TGCAGTGCTAGGGTTCCGGGGGCGCTTGGCTACACCTTC
CDR3aa: CSARVPGALGYTF
v_gene: TRBV20-1
len: 13
j_gene: TRBJ1-2
d_gene: -
abundance: -

CDR3nt: TGTGCCAGCAGCTTAATAGGTGGCAATCAGCCCCAGCATTTT
CDR3aa: CASSLIGGNQPQHF
v_gene: TRBV7-9
len: 14
j_gene: TRBJ1-5
d_gene: -
abundance: -

CDR3nt: TGTGCCTCCGAGGTGGTGGGCGGGGCCCCCCTCAATGAGCAGTTCTTC
CDR3aa: CASEVVGGAPLNEQFF
v_gene: TRBV12-3/TRBV12-4
len: 16
j_gene: TRBJ2-1
d_gene: -
abundance: few

CDR3nt: TGTGCCAGCAGCTTAGTGGCTGAGTACGAGCAGTACTTC
CDR3aa: CASSLVAEYEQYF
v_gene: TRBV11-2
len: 13
j_gene: TRBJ2-7
d_gene: -
abundance: -

CDR3nt: TGTGCCAGCAGCTTAGATTTAGGGGGGGGCTCCTACAATGAGCAGTTCTTC
CDR3aa: CASSLDLGGGSYNEQFF
v_gene: TRBV11-3
len: 17
j_gene: TRBJ2-1
d_gene: -
abundance: -

CDR3nt: TGTGCCAGCAGTCTACAGGGACACGCGAACACTGAAGCTTTCTTT
CDR3aa: CASSLQGHANTEAFF
v_gene: TRBV12-3/TRBV12-4
len: 15
j_gene: TRBJ1-1
d_gene: -
abundance: few

CDR3nt: TGCAGTGCTAAACAGGGGCCGAGCACAGATACGCAGTATTTT
CDR3aa: CSAKQGPSTDTQYF
v_gene: TRBV20-1
len: 14
j_gene: TRBJ2-3
d_gene: TRBD1
abundance: many

CDR3nt: TGTGCCAGCAGTGAAGTGGGTAGGGCGAGGGCCATTCAGTACTTC
CDR3aa: CASSEVGRARAIQYF
v_gene: TRBV6-1
len: 15
j_gene: TRBJ2-4
d_gene: -
abundance: many

CDR3nt: TGTGCCAGCACCCCCGTTGGTACGGGCACTGAAGCTTTCTTT
CDR3aa: CASTPVGTGTEAFF
v_gene: TRBV7-2
len: 14
j_gene: TRBJ1-1
d_gene: -
abundance: few

CDR3nt: TGTGCCAGCAGTTCCAATCTTCGCCGGGGGCATGAGCAGTTCTTC
CDR3aa: CASSSNLRRGHEQFF
v_gene: TRBV12-3/TRBV12-4
len: 15
j_gene: TRBJ2-1
d_gene: -
abundance: few

CDR3nt: TGTGCCAGCAGTTTAACAGGGGGCGCAAGCTATGGCTACACCTTC
CDR3aa: CASSLTGGASYGYTF
v_gene: TRBV28
len: 15
j_gene: TRBJ1-2
d_gene: TRBD1
abundance: -

CDR3nt: TGTGCCAGCAGCTCACATCAGGGGACCGGGGAGCTGTTTTTT
CDR3aa: CASSSHQGTGELFF
v_gene: TRBV13
len: 14
j_gene: TRBJ2-2
d_gene: -
abundance: few

CDR3nt: TGTGCCAGCAGCCAAGAATACTCTGGCTACACCTTC
CDR3aa: CASSQEYSGYTF
v_gene: TRBV3-1
len: 12
j_gene: TRBJ1-2
d_gene: -
abundance: -

CDR3nt: TGCAGTGCTAGTTCCGGGTACAATGAGCAGTTCTTC
CDR3aa: CSASSGYNEQFF
v_gene: TRBV20-1
len: 12
j_gene: TRBJ2-1
d_gene: -
abundance: -

CDR3nt: TGTGCCAGTAGTATAGGGAGGGGCTCCTACAATGAGCAGTTCTTC
CDR3aa: CASSIGRGSYNEQFF
v_gene: TRBV19
len: 15
j_gene: TRBJ2-1
d_gene: -
abundance: -

CDR3nt: TGTGCCAGCTCAGTACCTAGCGGGGGGTACACCGGGGAGCTGTTTTTT
CDR3aa: CASSVPSGGYTGELFF
v_gene: TRBV10-3
len: 16
j_gene: TRBJ2-2
d_gene: TRBD2
abundance: few

CDR3nt: TGTGCCAGCGGAAAACCAGGGGTGGACATTCAGTACTTC
CDR3aa: CASGKPGVDIQYF
v_gene: TRBV6-1
len: 13
j_gene: TRBJ2-4
d_gene: -
abundance: -

CDR3nt: TGTGCCAGCAGCCTAGTCACAGGTTCTGGTGGCTACACCTTC
CDR3aa: CASSLVTGSGGYTF
v_gene: TRBV7-2
len: 14
j_gene: TRBJ1-2
d_gene: -
abundance: -

CDR3nt: TGCGCCAGCAGCCGACTAGCGGGGGGCCGAAGCACAGATACGCAGTATTTT
CDR3aa: CASSRLAGGRSTDTQYF
v_gene: TRBV4-3
len: 17
j_gene: TRBJ2-3
d_gene: TRBD2
abundance: many

CDR3nt: TGTGCCAGCCGCCCCAGCGGGGGGGCTCTTGAGAACGAGCAGTACTTC
CDR3aa: CASRPSGGALENEQYF
v_gene: TRBV6-2/TRBV6-3
len: 16
j_gene: TRBJ2-7
d_gene: TRBD2
abundance: -

CDR3nt: TGCGCCAGCAGCCACAACGTAGGGAGGGGTGCCTTATCCTACACCGGGGAGCTGTTTTTT
CDR3aa: CASSHNVGRGALSYTGELFF
v_gene: TRBV4-1
len: 20
j_gene: TRBJ2-2
d_gene: TRBD2
abundance: -

CDR3nt: TGTGCCAGCAGTCGACGGGAGACCCAGTACTTC
CDR3aa: CASSRRETQYF
v_gene: TRBV6-2/TRBV6-3
len: 11
j_gene: TRBJ2-5
d_gene: -
abundance: many

CDR3nt: TGTGCCACCAGTGACTGGACACCTAGCACAGATACGCAGTATTTT
CDR3aa: CATSDWTPSTDTQYF
v_gene: TRBV24-1
len: 15
j_gene: TRBJ2-3
d_gene: -
abundance: many